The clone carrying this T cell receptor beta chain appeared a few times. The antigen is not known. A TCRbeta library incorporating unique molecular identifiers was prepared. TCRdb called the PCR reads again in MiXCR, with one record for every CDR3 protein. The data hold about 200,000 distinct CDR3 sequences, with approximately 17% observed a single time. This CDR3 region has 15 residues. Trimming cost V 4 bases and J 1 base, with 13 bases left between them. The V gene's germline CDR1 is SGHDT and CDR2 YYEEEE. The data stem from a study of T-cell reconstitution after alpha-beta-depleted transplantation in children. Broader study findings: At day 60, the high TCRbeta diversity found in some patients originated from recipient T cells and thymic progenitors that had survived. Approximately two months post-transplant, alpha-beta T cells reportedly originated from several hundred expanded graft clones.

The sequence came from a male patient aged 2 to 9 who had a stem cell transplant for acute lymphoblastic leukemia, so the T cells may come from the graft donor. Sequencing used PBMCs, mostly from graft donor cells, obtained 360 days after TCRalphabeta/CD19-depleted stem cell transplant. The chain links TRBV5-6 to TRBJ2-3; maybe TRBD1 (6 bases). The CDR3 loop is CASSLRTAGTDTQYF. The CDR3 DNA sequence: TGTGCCAGCAGCCTGAGGACAGCGGGCACAGATACGCAGTATTTT.